What follows describes a single T cell receptor (beta chain). This specimen belongs to a study of blood T cell repertoires in COVID-19. The overall study: In each case, the material was cDNA or gDNA derived from T cells, B-cell-depleted T cells, or PBMCs.

The V gene's germline CDR1 is MNHEY and CDR2 SMNVEV (reference sequence). J was trimmed by 3 bases and V by 1 base; bases with no gene match: 2. The CDR3 contains 15 residues. The study drew participants aged about 18 to 95 years from some 25 US areas. All recovered Cohort 3 donors got two negative PCRs, got clearance, or saw symptom resolution. Source study methods: For nucleated cells, counts were estimated from reference gene primer amplification. Measured with immunoSEQ multiplex PCR; TCRdb has only the in-frame clones, and not every one. D and trimming were read from the DNA, whereas the V and J calls and clone size are those reported in that table. The sample consists of roughly 300,000 clones, 80% to 90% of them appearing once.

The sequence derives from a woman aged 18-29 years who had recovered from COVID-19. The V call is TRBV27, the J call TRBJ2-3; TRBD1 aligns across 9 bases. Sequencing used PBMCs or T cells enriched from blood (not recorded which). The CDR3 DNA reads as TGTGCCAGCAGTTTATGGGACAGGGATACAGATACGCAGTATTTT. Translating it yields CASSLWDRDTDTQYF.